Below, one T cell receptor beta chain is given with its context. Its matching antigen is unknown. This sample is drawn from a study of cytomegalovirus exposure and HLA in healthy donors. Study-wide points: The study found most TCR sequences rare, yet found some public TCRs in many donors.

The PCR contained 60 Vbeta and 13 Jbeta primers. Here immunoSEQ multiplex PCR was the method, and the copy in TCRdb shows in-frame clones only, minus some. The profile shows 300,000 or so clones, around four fifths of them singletons. The CDR3 has 15 amino acids. Germline loops: CDR1 SGHTA, CDR2 FQGNSA. This clonotype was obtained from a woman aged 40 to 50 in good health and CMV-seropositive. V and J are TRBV7-2 and TRBJ2-5, with a tentative D call TRBD2 (6 bases). The J call may be wrong; the DNA end is better matched by TRBJ2-7. Sequenced sample: PBMCs. The CDR3 loop is CASSLSGTPSYEQYF. CDR3 DNA: TGTGCCAGCAGCCTTTCTGGGACTCCCTCCTACGAGCAGTACTTC.